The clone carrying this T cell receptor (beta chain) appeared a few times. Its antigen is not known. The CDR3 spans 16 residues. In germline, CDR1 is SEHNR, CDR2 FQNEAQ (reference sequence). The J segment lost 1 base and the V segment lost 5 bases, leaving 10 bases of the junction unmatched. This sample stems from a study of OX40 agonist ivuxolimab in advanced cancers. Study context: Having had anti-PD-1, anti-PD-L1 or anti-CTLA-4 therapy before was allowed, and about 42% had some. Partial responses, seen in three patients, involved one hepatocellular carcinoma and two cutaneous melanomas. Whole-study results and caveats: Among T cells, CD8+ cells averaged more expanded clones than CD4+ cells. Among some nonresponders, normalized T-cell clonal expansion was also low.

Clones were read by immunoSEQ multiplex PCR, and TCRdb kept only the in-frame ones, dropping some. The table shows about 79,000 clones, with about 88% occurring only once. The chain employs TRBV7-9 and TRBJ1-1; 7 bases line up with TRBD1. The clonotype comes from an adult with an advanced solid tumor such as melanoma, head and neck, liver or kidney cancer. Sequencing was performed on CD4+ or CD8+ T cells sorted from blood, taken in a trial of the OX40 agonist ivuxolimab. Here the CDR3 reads CASSPGQIGKNTEAFF. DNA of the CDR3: TGTGCCAGCAGCCCGGGACAGATCGGTAAGAACACTGAAGCTTTCTTT.